The sequence of this T cell receptor (beta chain) was determined in a study of blood T cell repertoires in COVID-19. Study at large: Both acute and convalescent COVID-19 samples were obtained from the United States, Italy and Spain. PBMCs, B-cell-depleted T cells, or T cells provided the cDNA or gDNA that made up the material.

The CDR3 loop spans 14 amino acids. Germline CDR1 reads SNHLY; CDR2 reads FYNNEI. V dropped 7 bases and J dropped 4; count of bases not matched to a gene: 8. Original processing methods: Estimation of nucleated cell counts was performed using reference gene primer amplification. The assay was immunoSEQ multiplex PCR, and TCRdb's table has in-frame clones only and misses some. V, J and clone size derive from that table, while D and trimming were established from the DNA sequence. Of over 250,000 clones in the sample, more than 70% were seen once. The TCR originated in a woman aged 40 to 50 who had recovered from COVID-19. The gene calls are TRBV2 and TRBJ2-3, with TRBD2 identical over 7 bases. Sequenced material: peripheral blood. The chain's CDR3 is CASNGGGSPDTQYF. CDR3 in DNA: TGTGCCAGCAATGGGGGAGGGTCCCCAGATACGCAGTATTTT. Complete variable domain (other parts from reference TRBV2 and TRBJ2-3): EPEVTQTPSHQVTQMGQEVILRCVPISNHLYFYWYRQILGQKVEFLVSFYNNEISEKSEIFDDQFSVERPDGSNFTLKIRSTKLEDSAMYFCASNGGGSPDTQYFGPGTRLTVL.